The clone carrying this T cell receptor beta chain was counted only a few times. The V gene's germline CDR1 is SGHRS and CDR2 YFSETQ. V was trimmed by 3 bases and J by 0 bases, leaving 7 bases between them. The length of the CDR3 is 15 residues. The sample is drawn from a study of blood T cells in healthy people across ages. Alongside a J-beta primer mix, a sample-barcoded 5' primer served in a second PCR lasting about 7 to 11 cycles. TCRdb processed the 5' RACE reads anew with MiXCR; each CDR3 protein has one entry. The repertoire holds about 1.4 million distinct CDR3 sequences, with 55% to 75% as singletons.

The J gene is TRBJ2-6, the V gene TRBV5-1; unclear D gene. The sequenced material came from blood. This receptor was identified in a man between 18 and 29 years old in good health. The chain's CDR3 is CASSSFNSGANVLTF. CDR3 nucleotide sequence: TGCGCCAGCAGCTCTTTTAACTCTGGGGCCAACGTCCTGACTTTC.